Sequencing of this T cell receptor (beta chain) was carried out in a study of TIL therapy for anti-PD-1-resistant metastatic lung cancer. The libraries were made with immunoSEQ v3. Generated by immunoSEQ multiplex PCR, the TCRdb table keeps only in-frame clones and is missing some. The data show just under 60,000 clones, 55% to 75% seen once. The time point was: pre-treatment sample, taken before nivolumab and TIL therapy. The receptor comes from a person between 25 and 80 years old with non-small cell lung cancer. The material was blood, obtained at baseline.

The CDR3 spells CASSRTDLNTGELFF. In DNA form, the CDR3 reads TGCGCCAGCAGCCGGACGGATCTAAACACCGGGGAGCTGTTTTTT. The gene calls are TRBV5-1 and TRBJ2-2, with D unclear. Trimming shortened V by 4 bases and J by 2 bases, and 12 bases separated the two germline ends. The CDR3 has 15 amino acids. Germline V gives CDR1 SGHRS, CDR2 YFSETQ.